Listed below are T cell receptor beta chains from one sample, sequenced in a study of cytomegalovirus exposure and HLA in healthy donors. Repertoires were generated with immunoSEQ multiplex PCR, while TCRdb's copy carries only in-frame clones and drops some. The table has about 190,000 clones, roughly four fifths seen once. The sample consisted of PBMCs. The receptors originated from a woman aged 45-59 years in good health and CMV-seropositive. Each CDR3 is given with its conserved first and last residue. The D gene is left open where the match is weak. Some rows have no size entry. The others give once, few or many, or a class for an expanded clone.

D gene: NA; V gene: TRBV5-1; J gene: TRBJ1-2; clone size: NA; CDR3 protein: CASSLESGGTGYTF; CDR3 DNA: TGCGCCAGCAGCTTGGAATCCGGAGGGACTGGCTACACCTTC
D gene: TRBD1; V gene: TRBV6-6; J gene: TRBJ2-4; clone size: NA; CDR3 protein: CASSLGQGNIQYF; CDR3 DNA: TGTGCCAGCAGCTTGGGACAGGGGAACATTCAGTACTTC
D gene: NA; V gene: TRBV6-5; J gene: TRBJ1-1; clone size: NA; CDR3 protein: CASSSHAGMNTEAFF; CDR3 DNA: TGTGCCAGCAGTTCCCACGCGGGAATGAACACTGAAGCTTTCTTT
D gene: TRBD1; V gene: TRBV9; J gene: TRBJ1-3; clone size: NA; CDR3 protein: CASSVVSGGAGNTIYF; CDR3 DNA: TGTGCCAGCAGCGTAGTGTCAGGGGGTGCTGGAAACACCATATATTTT
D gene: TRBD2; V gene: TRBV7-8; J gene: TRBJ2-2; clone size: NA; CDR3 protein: CASSLAPSGSYTANTGELFF; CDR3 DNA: TGTGCCAGCAGCTTAGCACCTAGCGGGTCCTACACGGCGAACACCGGGGAGCTGTTTTTT
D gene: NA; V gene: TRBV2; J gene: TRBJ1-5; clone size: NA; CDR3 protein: CASRTNSNQPQHF; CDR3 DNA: TGTGCCAGCAGAACTAATAGCAATCAGCCCCAGCATTTT
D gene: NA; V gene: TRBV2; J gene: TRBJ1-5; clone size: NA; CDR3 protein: CASSGEHRPQHF; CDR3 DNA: TGTGCCAGCAGTGGTGAACATCGGCCCCAGCATTTT
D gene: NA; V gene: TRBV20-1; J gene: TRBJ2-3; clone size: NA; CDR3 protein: CSVEGTDTQYF; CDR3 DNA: TGCAGTGTCGAGGGAACAGATACGCAGTATTTT
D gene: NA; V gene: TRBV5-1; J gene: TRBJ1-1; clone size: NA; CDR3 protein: CASSTIGQRNTEAFF; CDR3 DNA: TGCGCCAGCAGCACTATAGGACAAAGGAACACTGAAGCTTTCTTT
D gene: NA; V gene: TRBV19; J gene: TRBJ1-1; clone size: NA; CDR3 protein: CASTRNRDGTEAFF; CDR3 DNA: TGTGCCAGTACCCGAAACAGGGACGGCACTGAAGCTTTCTTT
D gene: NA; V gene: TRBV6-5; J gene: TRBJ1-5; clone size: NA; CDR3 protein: CASSYQGNQPQHF; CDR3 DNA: TGTGCCAGCAGTTACCAGGGAAATCAGCCCCAGCATTTT
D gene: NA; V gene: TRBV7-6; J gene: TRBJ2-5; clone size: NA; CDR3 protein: CASSSGGQTQYF; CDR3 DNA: TGTGCCAGCAGCTCTGGGGGCCAGACCCAGTACTTC
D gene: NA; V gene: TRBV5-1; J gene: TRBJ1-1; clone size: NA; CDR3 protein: CASSLGHPNTEAFF; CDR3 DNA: TGCGCCAGCAGCTTGGGACACCCGAACACTGAAGCTTTCTTT
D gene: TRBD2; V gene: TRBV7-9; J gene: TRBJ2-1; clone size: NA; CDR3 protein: CASSPPYLTSAEQFF; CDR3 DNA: TGTGCCAGCAGCCCCCCGTACCTTACTAGCGCTGAGCAGTTCTTC
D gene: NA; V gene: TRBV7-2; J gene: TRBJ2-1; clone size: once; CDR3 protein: CASGTYNEQFF; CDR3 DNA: TGTGCCTCGGGTACCTACAATGAGCAGTTCTTC
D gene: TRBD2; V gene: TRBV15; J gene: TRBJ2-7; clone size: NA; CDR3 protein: CATSTSGGYEQYF; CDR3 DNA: TGTGCCACCAGCACTAGCGGGGGGTACGAGCAGTACTTC
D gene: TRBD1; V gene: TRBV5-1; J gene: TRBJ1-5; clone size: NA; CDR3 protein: CASSPGQGGQPQHF; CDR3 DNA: TGCGCCAGCAGCCCTGGACAGGGGGGTCAGCCCCAGCATTTT
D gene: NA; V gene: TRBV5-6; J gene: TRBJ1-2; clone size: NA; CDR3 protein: CASSLTGYGYTF; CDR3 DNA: TGTGCCAGCAGCTTAACAGGTTATGGCTACACCTTC
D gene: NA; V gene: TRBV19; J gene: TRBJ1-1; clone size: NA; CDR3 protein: CASSIPNRAVTEAFF; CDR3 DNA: TGTGCCAGTAGTATACCCAACAGGGCGGTGACTGAAGCTTTCTTT
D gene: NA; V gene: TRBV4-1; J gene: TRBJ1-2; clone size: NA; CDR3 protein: CASDSKMAPSRGYTF; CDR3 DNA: TGCGCCAGCGACAGCAAAATGGCACCATCTCGAGGCTACACCTTC
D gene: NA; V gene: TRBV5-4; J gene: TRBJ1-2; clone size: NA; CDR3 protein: CASSLERGNYGYTF; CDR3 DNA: TGTGCCAGCAGCTTGGAGCGGGGGAACTATGGCTACACCTTC
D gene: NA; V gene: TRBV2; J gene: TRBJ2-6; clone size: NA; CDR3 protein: CASSERKTAGANVLTF; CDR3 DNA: TGTGCCAGCAGTGAAAGGAAGACAGCAGGGGCCAACGTCCTGACTTTC
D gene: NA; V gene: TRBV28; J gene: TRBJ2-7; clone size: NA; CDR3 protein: CASSTARRQYF; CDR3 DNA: TGTGCCAGCAGTACTGCTAGACGGCAGTACTTC
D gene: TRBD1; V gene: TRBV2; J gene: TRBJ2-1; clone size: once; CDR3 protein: CASRERTGRYNEQFF; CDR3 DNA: TGTGCCAGCAGAGAGAGGACAGGGAGGTACAATGAGCAGTTCTTC
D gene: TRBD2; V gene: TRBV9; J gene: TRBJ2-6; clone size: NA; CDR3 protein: CASSVATSGFSSGANVLTF; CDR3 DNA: TGTGCCAGCAGCGTAGCTACTAGCGGGTTTAGCTCTGGGGCCAACGTCCTGACTTTC
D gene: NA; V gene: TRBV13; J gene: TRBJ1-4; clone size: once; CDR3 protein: CASSSTGHYNEKLFF; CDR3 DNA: TGTGCCAGCAGCTCGACGGGACACTACAATGAAAAACTGTTTTTT
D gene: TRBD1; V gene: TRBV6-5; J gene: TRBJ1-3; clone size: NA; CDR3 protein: CASSSSSTGGGNTIYF; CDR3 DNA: TGTGCCAGCAGTTCCTCCTCAACAGGGGGTGGAAACACCATATATTTT
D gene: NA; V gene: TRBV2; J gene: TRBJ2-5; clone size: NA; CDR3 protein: CASIPATTGTQYF; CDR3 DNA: TGTGCCAGCATCCCAGCCACAACAGGGACCCAGTACTTC
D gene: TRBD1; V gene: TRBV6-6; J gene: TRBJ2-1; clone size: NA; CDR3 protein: CASSQQGENEQFF; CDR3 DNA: TGTGCCAGCAGTCAACAGGGGGAAAATGAGCAGTTCTTC
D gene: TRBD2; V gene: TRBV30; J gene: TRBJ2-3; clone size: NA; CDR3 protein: CAWSGGSGLAGDTQYF; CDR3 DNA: TGTGCCTGGAGTGGGGGCAGTGGGCTAGCGGGGGATACGCAGTATTTT
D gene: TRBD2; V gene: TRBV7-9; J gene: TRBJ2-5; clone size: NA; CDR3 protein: CASSISGGLQETQYF; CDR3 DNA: TGTGCCAGCAGCATTAGCGGGGGCCTACAAGAGACCCAGTACTTC
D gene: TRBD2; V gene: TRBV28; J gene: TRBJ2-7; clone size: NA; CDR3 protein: CASRLPSGGREQYF; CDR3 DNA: TGTGCCAGCAGGCTCCCGAGCGGGGGTCGGGAGCAGTACTTC